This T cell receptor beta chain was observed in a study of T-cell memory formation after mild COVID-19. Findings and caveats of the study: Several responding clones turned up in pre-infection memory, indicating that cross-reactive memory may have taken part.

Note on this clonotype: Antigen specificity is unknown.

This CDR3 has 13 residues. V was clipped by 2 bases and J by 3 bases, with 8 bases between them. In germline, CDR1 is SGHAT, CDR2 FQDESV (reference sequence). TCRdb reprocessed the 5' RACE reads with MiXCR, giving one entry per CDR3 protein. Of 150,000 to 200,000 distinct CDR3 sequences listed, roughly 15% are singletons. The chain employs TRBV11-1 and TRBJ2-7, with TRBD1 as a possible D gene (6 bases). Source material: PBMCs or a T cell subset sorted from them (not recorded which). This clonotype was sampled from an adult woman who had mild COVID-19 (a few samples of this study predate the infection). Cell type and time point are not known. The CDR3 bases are TGTGCCAGCAGCTTATTCAGGGGCTACGAGCAGTACTTC. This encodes CASSLFRGYEQYF.